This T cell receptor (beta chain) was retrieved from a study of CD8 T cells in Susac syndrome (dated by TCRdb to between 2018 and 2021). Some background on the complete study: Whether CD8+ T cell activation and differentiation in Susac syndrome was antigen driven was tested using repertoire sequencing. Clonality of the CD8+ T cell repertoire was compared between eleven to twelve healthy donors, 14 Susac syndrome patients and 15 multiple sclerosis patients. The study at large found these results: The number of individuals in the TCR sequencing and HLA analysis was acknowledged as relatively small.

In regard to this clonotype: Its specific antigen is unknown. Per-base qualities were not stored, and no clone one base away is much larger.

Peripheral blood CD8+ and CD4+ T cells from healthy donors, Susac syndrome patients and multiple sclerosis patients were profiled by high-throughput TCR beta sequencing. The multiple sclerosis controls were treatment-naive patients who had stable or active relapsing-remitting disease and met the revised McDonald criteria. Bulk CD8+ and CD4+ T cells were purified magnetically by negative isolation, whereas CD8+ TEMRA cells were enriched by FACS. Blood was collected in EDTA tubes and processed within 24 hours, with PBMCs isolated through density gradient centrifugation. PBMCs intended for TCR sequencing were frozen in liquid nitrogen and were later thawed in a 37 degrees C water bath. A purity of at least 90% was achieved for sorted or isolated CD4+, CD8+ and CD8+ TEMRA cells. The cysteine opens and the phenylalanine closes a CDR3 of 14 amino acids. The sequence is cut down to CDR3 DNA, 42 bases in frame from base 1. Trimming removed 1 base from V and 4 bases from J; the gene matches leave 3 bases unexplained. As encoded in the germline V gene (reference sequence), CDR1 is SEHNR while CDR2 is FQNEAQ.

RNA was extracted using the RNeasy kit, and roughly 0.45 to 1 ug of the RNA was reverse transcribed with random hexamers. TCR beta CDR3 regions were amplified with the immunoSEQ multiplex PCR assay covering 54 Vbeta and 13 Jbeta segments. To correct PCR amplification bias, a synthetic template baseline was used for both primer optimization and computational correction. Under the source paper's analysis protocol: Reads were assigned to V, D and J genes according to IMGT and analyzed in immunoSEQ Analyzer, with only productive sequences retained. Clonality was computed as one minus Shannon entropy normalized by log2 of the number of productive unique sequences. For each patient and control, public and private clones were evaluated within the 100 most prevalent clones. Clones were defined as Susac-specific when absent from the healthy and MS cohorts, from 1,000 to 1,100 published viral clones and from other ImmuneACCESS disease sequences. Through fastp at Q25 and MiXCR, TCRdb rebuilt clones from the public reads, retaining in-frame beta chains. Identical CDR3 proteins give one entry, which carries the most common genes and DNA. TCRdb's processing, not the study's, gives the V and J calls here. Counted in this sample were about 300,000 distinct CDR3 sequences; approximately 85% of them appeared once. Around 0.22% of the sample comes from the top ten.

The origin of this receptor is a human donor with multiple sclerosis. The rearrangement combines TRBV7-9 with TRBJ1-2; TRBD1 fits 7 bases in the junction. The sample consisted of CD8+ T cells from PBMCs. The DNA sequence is TGTGCCAGCAGCTTAGGGACAGGCGGCTATGGCTACACCTTC. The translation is CASSLGTGGYGYTF.